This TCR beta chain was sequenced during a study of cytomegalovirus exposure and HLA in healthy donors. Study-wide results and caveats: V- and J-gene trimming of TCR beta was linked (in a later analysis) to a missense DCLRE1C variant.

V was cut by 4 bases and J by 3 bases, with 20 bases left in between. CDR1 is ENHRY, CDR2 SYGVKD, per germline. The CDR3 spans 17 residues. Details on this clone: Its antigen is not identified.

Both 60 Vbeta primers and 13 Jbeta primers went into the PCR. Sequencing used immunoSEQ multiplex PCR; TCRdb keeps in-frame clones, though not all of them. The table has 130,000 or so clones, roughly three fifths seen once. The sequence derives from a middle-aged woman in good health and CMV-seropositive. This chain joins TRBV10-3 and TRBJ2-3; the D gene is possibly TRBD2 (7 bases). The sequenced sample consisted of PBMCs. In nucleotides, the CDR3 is TGTGCCATCAGTGGGGAAAGGGGCGGGGGCCGGACAGATACGCAGTATTTT. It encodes CAISGERGGGRTDTQYF.